This T cell receptor beta chain was sequenced for a study of CD8+CD57+ T cells in acquired aplastic anemia. Study details: Each DNA sample taken from sorted CD4+ and CD8+ cells came to around 3.4 ug on average. Findings and caveats of the study: Patients and controls were found to share 25 to 35 CD8+ CDR3 sequences.

Profiling that covered TCR beta VDJ and CDR3 relied on genomic DNA as its template. In TCRdb, the reads were re-called with MiXCR into one record per CDR3 protein. The table has about 150,000 distinct CDR3 sequences, approximately 52% seen once. CDR1 SGHTS and CDR2 YDEGEE come from the germline V gene. Trimming took 4 bases from V and 5 from J; bases not matched to a gene: 9. The CDR3 has 15 amino acids. The patients chosen for sequencing had shown expansion of CD8+CD57+ cells (detected by flow cytometry). The sample holds many counts of this clonotype. Its antigen is as yet unknown. The TCR originated in a human donor with aplastic anemia. This rearrangement joins TRBV5-8 to TRBJ1-1, with TRBD1 matching 9 bases. What was sequenced was sorted CD4+, CD8+, or CD8+CD57+ T cells (not recorded which) from PBMCs. CDR3 sequence: CASSLVGTGFTEAFF. CDR3 coding DNA: TGTGCCAGCAGCCTGGTTGGGACAGGGTTTACTGAAGCTTTCTTT.